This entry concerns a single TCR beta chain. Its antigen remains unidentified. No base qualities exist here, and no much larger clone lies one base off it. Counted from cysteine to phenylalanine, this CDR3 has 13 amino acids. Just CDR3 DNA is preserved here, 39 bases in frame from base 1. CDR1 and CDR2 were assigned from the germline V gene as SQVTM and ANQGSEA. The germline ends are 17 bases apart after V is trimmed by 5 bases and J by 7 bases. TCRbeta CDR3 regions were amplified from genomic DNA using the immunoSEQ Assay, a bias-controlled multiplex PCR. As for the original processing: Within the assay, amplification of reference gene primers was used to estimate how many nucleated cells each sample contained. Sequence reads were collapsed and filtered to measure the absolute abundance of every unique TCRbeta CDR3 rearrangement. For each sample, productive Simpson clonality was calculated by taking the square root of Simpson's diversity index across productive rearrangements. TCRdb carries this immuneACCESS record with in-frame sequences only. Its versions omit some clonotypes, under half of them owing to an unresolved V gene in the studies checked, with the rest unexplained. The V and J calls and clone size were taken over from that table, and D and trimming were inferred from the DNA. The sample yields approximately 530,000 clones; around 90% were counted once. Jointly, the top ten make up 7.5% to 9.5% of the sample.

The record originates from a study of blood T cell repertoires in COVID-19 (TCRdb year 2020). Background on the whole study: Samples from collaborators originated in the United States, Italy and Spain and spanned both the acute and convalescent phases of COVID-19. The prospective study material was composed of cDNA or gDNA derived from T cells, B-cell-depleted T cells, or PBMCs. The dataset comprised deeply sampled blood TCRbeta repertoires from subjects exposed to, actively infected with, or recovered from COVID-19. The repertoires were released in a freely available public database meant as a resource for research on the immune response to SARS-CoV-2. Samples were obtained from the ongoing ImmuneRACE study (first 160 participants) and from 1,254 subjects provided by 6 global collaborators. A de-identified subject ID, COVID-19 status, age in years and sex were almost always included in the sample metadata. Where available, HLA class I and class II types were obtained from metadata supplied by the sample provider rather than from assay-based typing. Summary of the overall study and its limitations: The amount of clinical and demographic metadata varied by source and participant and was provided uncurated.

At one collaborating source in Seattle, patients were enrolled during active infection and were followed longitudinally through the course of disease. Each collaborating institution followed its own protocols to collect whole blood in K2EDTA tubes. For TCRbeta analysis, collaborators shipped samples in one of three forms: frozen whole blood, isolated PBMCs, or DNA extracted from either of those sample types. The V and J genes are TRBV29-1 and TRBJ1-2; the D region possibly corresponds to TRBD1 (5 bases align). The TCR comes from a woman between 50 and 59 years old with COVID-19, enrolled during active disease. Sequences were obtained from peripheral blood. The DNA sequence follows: TGCAGCGTTACGTCAGGGATTCGGAGTGGCTACACCTTC. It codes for CSVTSGIRSGYTF.